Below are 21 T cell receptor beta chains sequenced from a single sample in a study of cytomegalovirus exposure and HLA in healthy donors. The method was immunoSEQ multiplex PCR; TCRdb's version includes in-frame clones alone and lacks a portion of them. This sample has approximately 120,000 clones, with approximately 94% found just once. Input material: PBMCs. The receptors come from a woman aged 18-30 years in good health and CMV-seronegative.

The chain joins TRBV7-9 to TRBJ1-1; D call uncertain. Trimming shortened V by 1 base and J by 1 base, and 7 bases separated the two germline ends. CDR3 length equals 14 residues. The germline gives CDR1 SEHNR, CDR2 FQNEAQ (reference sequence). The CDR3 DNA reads TGTGCCAGCAGCTTAGGGACTGCGAACACTGAAGCTTTCTTT. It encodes CASSLGTANTEAFF. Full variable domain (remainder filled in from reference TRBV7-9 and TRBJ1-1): DTGVSQNPRHKITKRGQNVTFRCDPISEHNRLYWYRQTLGQGPEFLTYFQNEAQLEKSRLLSDRFSAERPKGSFSTLEIQRTEQGDSAMYLCASSLGTANTEAFFGQGTRLTVV.

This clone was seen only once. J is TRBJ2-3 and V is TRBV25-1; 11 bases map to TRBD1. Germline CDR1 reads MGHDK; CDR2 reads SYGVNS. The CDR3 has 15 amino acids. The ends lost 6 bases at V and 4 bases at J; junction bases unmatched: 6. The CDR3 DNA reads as TGTGCCAGCAGAGCCGTGGGACAGGGGGCAGATACGCAGTATTTT. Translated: CASRAVGQGADTQYF.

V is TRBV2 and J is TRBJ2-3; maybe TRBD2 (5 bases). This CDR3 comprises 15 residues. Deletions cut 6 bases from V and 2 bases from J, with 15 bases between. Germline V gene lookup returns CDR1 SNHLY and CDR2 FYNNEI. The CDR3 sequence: CASSGEGQPTDTQYF. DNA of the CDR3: TGTGCCAGCAGCGGGGAAGGGCAGCCCACAGATACGCAGTATTTT.

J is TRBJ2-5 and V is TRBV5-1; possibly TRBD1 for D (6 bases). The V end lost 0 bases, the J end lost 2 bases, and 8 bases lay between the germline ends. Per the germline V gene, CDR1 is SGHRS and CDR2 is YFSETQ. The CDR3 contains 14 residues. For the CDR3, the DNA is TGCGCCAGCAGCTTGGTGGGGGCGCAAGAGACCCAGTACTTC. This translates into CASSLVGAQETQYF.

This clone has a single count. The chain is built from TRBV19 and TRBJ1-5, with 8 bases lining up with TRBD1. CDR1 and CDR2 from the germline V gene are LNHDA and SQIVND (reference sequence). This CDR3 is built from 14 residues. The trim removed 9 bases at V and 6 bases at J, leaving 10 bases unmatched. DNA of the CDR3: TGTGCCAGCGACCCCACCGACAGGGGTCAGCCCCAGCATTTT. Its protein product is CASDPTDRGQPQHF. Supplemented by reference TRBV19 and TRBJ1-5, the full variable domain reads DGGITQSPKYLFRKEGQNVTLSCEQNLNHDAMYWYRQDPGQGLRLIYYSQIVNDFQKGDIAEGYSVSREKKESFPLTVTSAQKNPTAFYLCASDPTDRGQPQHFGDGTRLSIL.

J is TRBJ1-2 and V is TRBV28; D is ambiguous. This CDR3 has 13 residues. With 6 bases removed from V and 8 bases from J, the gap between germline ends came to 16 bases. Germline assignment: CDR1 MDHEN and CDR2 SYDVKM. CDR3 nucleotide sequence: TGTGCCAGCAGACCAGCGGCCACCGGGGGCTACACCTTC. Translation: CASRPAATGGYTF.

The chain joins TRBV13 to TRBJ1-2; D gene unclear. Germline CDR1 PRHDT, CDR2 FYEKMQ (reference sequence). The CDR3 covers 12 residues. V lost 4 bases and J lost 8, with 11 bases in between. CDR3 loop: CASSSQFVGYTF. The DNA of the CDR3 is TGTGCCAGCAGCTCACAGTTCGTCGGCTACACCTTC.

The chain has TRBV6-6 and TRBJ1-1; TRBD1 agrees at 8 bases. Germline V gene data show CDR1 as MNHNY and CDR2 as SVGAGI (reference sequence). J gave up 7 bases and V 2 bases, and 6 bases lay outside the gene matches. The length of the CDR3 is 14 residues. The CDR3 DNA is TGTGCCAGCAGTTACGGGTCTACAGGGGGTGAAGCTTTCTTT. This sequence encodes CASSYGSTGGEAFF.

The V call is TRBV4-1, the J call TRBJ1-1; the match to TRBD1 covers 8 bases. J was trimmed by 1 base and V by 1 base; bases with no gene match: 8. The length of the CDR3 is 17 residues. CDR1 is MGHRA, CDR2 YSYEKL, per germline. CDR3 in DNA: TGCGCCAGCAGCCAAGTTGTCAGGGGGCGAGCGAACACTGAAGCTTTCTTT. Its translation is CASSQVVRGRANTEAFF.

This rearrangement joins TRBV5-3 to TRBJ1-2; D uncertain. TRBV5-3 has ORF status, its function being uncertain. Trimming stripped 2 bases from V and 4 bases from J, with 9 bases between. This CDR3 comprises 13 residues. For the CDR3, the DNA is TGTGCCAGAAGCTTCAGGAAATTCTATGGCTACACCTTC. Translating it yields CARSFRKFYGYTF.

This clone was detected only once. For the CDR3, the DNA is TGTGCCTTGTGGACAGCAACTAATGAAAAACTGTTTTTT. Amino acid sequence: CALWTATNEKLFF. The rearrangement uses TRBV30 and TRBJ1-4, with TRBD1 as a possible D gene (6 bases). Germline V gene sequence: CDR1 GTSNPN, CDR2 SVGIG (reference sequence). CDR3 length: 13 residues. V lost 7 bases to trimming and J lost 0 bases, with 9 bases between them.

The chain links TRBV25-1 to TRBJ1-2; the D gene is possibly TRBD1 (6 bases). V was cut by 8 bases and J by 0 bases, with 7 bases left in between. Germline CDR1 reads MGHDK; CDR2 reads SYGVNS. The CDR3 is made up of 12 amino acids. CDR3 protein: CASRTANYGYTF. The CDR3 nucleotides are TGTGCCAGCCGGACAGCTAACTATGGCTACACCTTC.

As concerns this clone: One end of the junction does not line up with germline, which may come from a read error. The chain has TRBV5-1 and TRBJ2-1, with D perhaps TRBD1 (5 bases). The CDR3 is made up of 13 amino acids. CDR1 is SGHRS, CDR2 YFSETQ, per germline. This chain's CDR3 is CASSLVTDNEQFF. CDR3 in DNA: TGCGCCAGCAGCTTGGTGACAGACAACGAGCAGTTCTTC.

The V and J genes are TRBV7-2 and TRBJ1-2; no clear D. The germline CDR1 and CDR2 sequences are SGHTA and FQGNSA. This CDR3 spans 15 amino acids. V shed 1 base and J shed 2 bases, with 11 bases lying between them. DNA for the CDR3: TGTGCCAGCAGCTTAGGAATTCACCAGAACTATGGCTACACCTTC. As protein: CASSLGIHQNYGYTF.

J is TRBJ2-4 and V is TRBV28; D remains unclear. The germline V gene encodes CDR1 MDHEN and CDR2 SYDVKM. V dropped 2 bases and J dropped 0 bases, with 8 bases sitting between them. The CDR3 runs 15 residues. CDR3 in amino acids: CASSLVQVAKNIQYF. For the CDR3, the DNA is TGTGCCAGCAGTTTAGTTCAGGTAGCCAAAAACATTCAGTACTTC.

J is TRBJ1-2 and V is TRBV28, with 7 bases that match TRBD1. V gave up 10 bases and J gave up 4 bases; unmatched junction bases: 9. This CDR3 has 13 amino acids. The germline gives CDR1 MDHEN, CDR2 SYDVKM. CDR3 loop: CATQRGLGYGYTF. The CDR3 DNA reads TGTGCCACCCAAAGGGGGCTTGGCTATGGCTACACCTTC.

CDR3 in DNA: TGTGCCAGCAGCTTTGGACTAGCGGGGACCTACGAGCAGTACTTC. Protein product: CASSFGLAGTYEQYF. The chain has TRBV5-6 and TRBJ2-7; 12 positions agree with TRBD2. Germline V lookup: CDR1 SGHDT, CDR2 YYEEEE. With 2 bases clipped from V and 2 bases from J, the junction kept 2 bases outside the gene matches. This CDR3 contains 15 residues. The whole variable domain, filled in from reference TRBV5-6 and TRBJ2-7, reads DAGVTQSPTHLIKTRGQQVTLRCSPKSGHDTVSWYQQALGQGPQFIFQYYEEEERQRGNFPDRFSGHQFPNYSSELNVNALLLGDSALYLCASSFGLAGTYEQYFGPGTRLTVT.

The CDR3 loop reads CASSGGHTDTQYF. The DNA for the CDR3 is TGTGCCAGCAGCGGGGGGCACACAGATACGCAGTATTTT. The V call is TRBV9, the J call TRBJ2-3, with D perhaps TRBD1 (6 bases). CDR3 length equals 13 residues. Trimming took off 3 bases at V and 2 bases at J, with 7 bases between the two ends. The germline V gene has CDR1 SGDLS and CDR2 YYNGEE.

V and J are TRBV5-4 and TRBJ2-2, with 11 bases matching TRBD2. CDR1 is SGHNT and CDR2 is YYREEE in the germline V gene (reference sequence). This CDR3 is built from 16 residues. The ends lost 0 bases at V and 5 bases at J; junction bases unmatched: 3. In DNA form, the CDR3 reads TGTGCCAGCAGCTTGGACCCTAGCGGGAGGACCGGGGAGCTGTTTTTT. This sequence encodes CASSLDPSGRTGELFF.

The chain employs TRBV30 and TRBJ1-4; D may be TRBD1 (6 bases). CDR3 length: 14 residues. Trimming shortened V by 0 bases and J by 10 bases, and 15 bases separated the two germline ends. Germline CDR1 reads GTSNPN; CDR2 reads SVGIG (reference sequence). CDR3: CAWSVRDTRRKLFF. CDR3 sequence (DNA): TGTGCCTGGAGTGTACGGGACACTAGGCGAAAACTGTTTTTT.

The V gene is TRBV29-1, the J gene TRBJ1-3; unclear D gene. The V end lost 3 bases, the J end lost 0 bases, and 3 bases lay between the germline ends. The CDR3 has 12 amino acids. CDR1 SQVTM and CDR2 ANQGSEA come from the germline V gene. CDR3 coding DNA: TGCAGCGTTGAGCGCTCTGGAAACACCATATATTTT. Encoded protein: CSVERSGNTIYF.